The source of this T cell receptor beta chain is a study of vaccination and CD4 T cells after COVID-19. About the research overall: Median time from COVID diagnosis to post-COVID sampling was about 100 days (35 to 161).

The sample's treatment: roughly 11-day PBMC culture with coronavirus spike peptide pools or control peptides (ViraFEST assay). Prior to the COVID-19 pandemic (2011-2018), the unexposed donor's CD4+ T cells were collected. At both days 3 and 7, half the medium was replaced with fresh IL-2 medium. Remarks on this clonotype: Its target is not known.

The study sequenced cultured CD4+ T cell DNA using the Oncomine TCR Beta short-read assay. From cultured CD4+ T cells, genomic DNA was extracted. One entry per CDR3 protein, called by TCRdb with MiXCR from the PCR reads. The repertoire holds about 9,400 distinct CDR3 sequences, with around 33% as singletons. Germline V gene lookup returns CDR1 DFQATT and CDR2 SNEGSKA (reference sequence). The V gene end was trimmed by 1 base and the J gene end by 4 bases; junction bases not matched to a gene: 15. The CDR3 runs to 18 residues. The specimen was CD4+ T cells from blood, cultured in vitro. The rearrangement joins TRBV20-1 to TRBJ2-3, with TRBD2 matching 9 bases. The TCR comes from a human donor in good health. CDR3 in amino acids: CSARGFLPIAGAADTQYF. The DNA for the CDR3 is TGCAGTGCTAGAGGTTTCTTACCGATAGCGGGAGCAGCAGATACGCAGTATTTT.